Presented here are 10 T cell receptor beta chains from one specimen sequenced in a study of T cell responses to AZD1222 COVID-19 vaccine. Produced via immunoSEQ multiplex PCR; TCRdb's table is partial and in-frame only. The profile shows tens of thousands of clones, approximately 87% of them singletons. This sample comprised peripheral blood, obtained 28 days after the second AZD1222 dose. The receptors here all came from an adult who received the AZD1222 COVID-19 vaccine.

The chain employs TRBV4-3 and TRBJ1-1; D gene unclear. V shed 1 base and J shed 1 base, with 7 bases lying between them. The CDR3 has 14 amino acids. CDR1 LGHNA and CDR2 YSLEER come from the germline V gene. CDR3 DNA sequence: TGCGCCAGCAGCCAAGCCCAAAAGAACACTGAAGCTTTCTTT. This translates into CASSQAQKNTEAFF.

The J gene is TRBJ2-7, the V gene TRBV6-8; 7 nucleotides line up with TRBD1. The V gene's germline CDR1 is MNHGY and CDR2 SAAAGT. The ends lost 7 bases at V and 2 bases at J; junction bases unmatched: 11. This CDR3 contains 15 residues. The chain's CDR3 is CASTTSRDRAYEQYF. The CDR3 DNA follows: TGTGCCAGCACCACCTCCCGAGACAGGGCCTACGAGCAGTACTTC.

The chain recombines TRBV5-1 with TRBJ1-1; weak D call: TRBD1 (5 bases). Germline V CDR1 and CDR2: SGHRS, YFSETQ. The CDR3 has 15 residues. With 1 base removed from V and 0 bases from J, the gap between germline ends came to 10 bases. The CDR3 loop is CASSLLGLLNTEAFF. The CDR3 DNA reads as TGCGCCAGCAGCTTGCTGGGGCTCCTGAACACTGAAGCTTTCTTT.

The chain has TRBV7-9 and TRBJ1-1; TRBD1 matches 7 bases. Germline V gives CDR1 SEHNR, CDR2 FQNEAQ (reference sequence). With 9 bases clipped from V and 0 bases from J, the junction kept 7 bases outside the gene matches. The CDR3 loop spans 14 amino acids. CDR3 sequence reads: CASRGQIMNTEAFF. The DNA for the CDR3 is TGTGCCAGTCGGGGACAGATCATGAACACTGAAGCTTTCTTT.

The chain links TRBV2 to TRBJ2-5; D not certain. Between the trimmed V and J ends, which lost 5 bases and 0 bases, there was a span of 10 bases. This CDR3 comprises 14 residues. CDR1 is SNHLY, CDR2 FYNNEI, per germline. CDR3 DNA sequence: TGTGCCAGCAGTCAAAGCCGTAACCAAGAGACCCAGTACTTC. Translation gives CASSQSRNQETQYF.

This sequence joins TRBV6-5 and TRBJ1-2; perhaps TRBD1 as D (5 bases). CDR1 is MNHEY, CDR2 SVGAGI, per germline. The CDR3 spans 15 residues. Trimming removed 2 bases at V and 4 bases at J, with 14 bases between. Here the CDR3 DNA reads TGTGCCAGCAGTTACGGGGCTATGCAAGCCTATGGCTACACCTTC. Amino acid sequence: CASSYGAMQAYGYTF.

This chain uses TRBV30 with TRBJ1-2; weak D call: TRBD1 (6 bases). Deletions cut 2 bases from V and 8 bases from J, with 15 bases between. Looked up from germline, CDR1 is GTSNPN and CDR2 is SVGIG (reference sequence). CDR3 length equals 13 residues. CDR3 amino acids: CAWSLQGLRGYTF. In nucleotides, the CDR3 is TGTGCCTGGAGTTTACAGGGTTTGAGAGGCTACACCTTC.

The rearrangement links TRBV25-1 to TRBJ2-7, with D uncertain. The CDR3 has 13 residues. V was cut by 3 bases and J by 1 base, with 7 bases left in between. CDR1 and CDR2 from the germline V gene are MGHDK and SYGVNS. This CDR3 reads CASSDRTSYEQYF. CDR3 nucleotides: TGTGCCAGCAGTGATAGGACGTCCTACGAGCAGTACTTC.

This clone was counted once. This sequence joins TRBV3-1 (or the pseudogene TRBV3-2) and TRBJ1-4; D is unclear. This CDR3 is built from 14 residues. The germline CDR1 and CDR2 sequences are LGHDT and YNNKEL (reference sequence). The V end lost 2 bases, the J end lost 3 bases, and 7 bases lay between the germline ends. DNA for the CDR3: TGTGCCAGCAGCCAAAGCATGCCTAATGAAAAACTGTTTTTT. This codes for CASSQSMPNEKLFF.

J is TRBJ2-2 and V is TRBV4-2; D ambiguous. Germline CDR1 reads LGHNA; CDR2 reads YNFKEQ. Trimming removed 1 base at V and 6 bases at J, with 9 bases between. This CDR3 spans 14 amino acids. CDR3 sequence: CASSQVSGSGELFF. The CDR3 region has the DNA TGTGCCAGCAGCCAAGTGTCAGGTTCCGGGGAGCTGTTTTTT.